Shown below are 23 T cell receptor beta chains from a single sample sequenced in a study of CD8 T cells in Susac syndrome. Reverse transcription used about 0.5 to 1 ug RNA and random hexamers. TCRdb re-analysed the immunoSEQ multiplex PCR reads in MiXCR, keeping a single row per CDR3 protein. The top ten hold approximately 0.099% of the sample, which has roughly 200,000 distinct CDR3 sequences, roughly 94% seen once. Source material: CD4+ T cells from PBMCs. Every receptor here comes from a human donor with Susac syndrome.

The rearrangement uses TRBV15 and TRBJ2-1; 13 nucleotides match TRBD2. From germline, CDR1 is LNHNV and CDR2 YYDKDF (reference sequence). This CDR3 comprises 16 residues. Losses at the gene ends were 5 bases for V and 6 bases for J; bases not matched to a gene: 7. The CDR3 region has the DNA TGTGCCACCAGCTTTCGACTAGCGGGGGGTCGCAATGAGCAGTTCTTC. It yields the protein CATSFRLAGGRNEQFF.

The CDR3 DNA reads TGTGCCAGCAGCTCCCGGACTAGCGGGAAAAACATTCAGTACTTC. It specifies CASSSRTSGKNIQYF. J is TRBJ2-4 and V is TRBV7-2, with 11 bases fitting TRBD2. Per the germline V gene, CDR1 is SGHTA and CDR2 is FQGNSA. The CDR3 spans 15 residues. Trimming removed 4 bases from V and 4 bases from J; junction bases left unmatched: 3. Together with reference TRBV7-2 and TRBJ2-4, the CDR3 gives the full variable domain: GAGVSQSPSNKVTEKGKDVELRCDPISGHTALYWYRQSLGQGLEFLIYFQGNSAPDKSGLPSDRFSAERTGGSVSTLTIQRTQQEDSAVYLCASSSRTSGKNIQYFGAGTRLSVL.

The chain employs TRBV5-6 and TRBJ2-1, with TRBD2 matching 8 bases. Germline assignment: CDR1 SGHDT and CDR2 YYEEEE. The V segment lost 1 base and the J segment 4 bases; nucleotides outside the gene matches: 7. CDR3 length equals 16 residues. The CDR3, as DNA: TGTGCCAGCAGCTTGAAGCCAGCGGGGGTATACAATGAGCAGTTCTTC. Amino acids: CASSLKPAGVYNEQFF.

This clonotype occurred once. Sequence at one end of the junction differs from germline and may be a read error. V and J are TRBV6-6 and TRBJ2-5, with TRBD1 matching over 9 bases. The CDR3 spans 13 residues. Germline V lookup: CDR1 MNHNY, CDR2 SVGAGI (reference sequence). The CDR3 DNA sequence: TGTGCCGGCAGACAGGGGGTAGAAGAGACCCAGTACTTC. Translating gives CAGRQGVEETQYF.

This chain joins TRBV2 and TRBJ2-1; D is unresolved. CDR3 size: 13 residues. Germline-derived CDR1 and CDR2 are SNHLY and FYNNEI. V was pared by 3 bases and J by 6 bases, with 9 bases between. DNA for the CDR3: TGTGCCAGCAGTGACGAGGTTTCCAATGAGCAGTTCTTC. Its translation is CASSDEVSNEQFF. Together with reference TRBV2 and TRBJ2-1, the CDR3 gives the full variable domain: EPEVTQTPSHQVTQMGQEVILRCVPISNHLYFYWYRQILGQKVEFLVSFYNNEISEKSEIFDDQFSVERPDGSNFTLKIRSTKLEDSAMYFCASSDEVSNEQFFGPGTRLTVL.

V is TRBV3-1 and J is TRBJ2-2, with D tentatively TRBD2 (6 bases). The CDR3 length is 15 residues. CDR1 is LGHDT and CDR2 is YNNKEL in the germline V gene (reference sequence). Trimming left V 4 bases short and J 4 bases short, with 13 bases between. CDR3 loop: CASSRPGGFTGELFF. DNA for the CDR3: TGTGCCAGCAGCCGGCCCGGGGGTTTCACCGGGGAGCTGTTTTTT.

The rearrangement links TRBV20-1 to TRBJ1-5; D is ambiguous. The CDR3 runs to 15 residues. Per germline, CDR1 DFQATT and CDR2 SNEGSKA (reference sequence). The germline V and J ends were trimmed by 0 bases and 4 bases, with 13 bases remaining between them. The CDR3 region is CSARDPSSGNQPQHF. DNA of the CDR3: TGCAGTGCTAGAGATCCGTCCTCGGGGAATCAGCCCCAGCATTTT.

This chain links TRBV20-1 with TRBJ1-4, with D uncertain. Germline V gene data show CDR1 as DFQATT and CDR2 as SNEGSKA (reference sequence). The CDR3 has 13 amino acids. V lost 5 bases and J lost 5, with 12 bases in between. The CDR3 is CSALRVVNEKLFF. In DNA form, the CDR3 reads TGCAGTGCTCTTCGGGTAGTAAATGAAAAACTGTTTTTT.

Written as DNA, the CDR3 is TGTGCCAGCAGCCAAGGGCAGGCCGCCTATGGCTACACCTTC. Its translation is CASSQGQAAYGYTF. The chain links TRBV3-1 to TRBJ1-2; no clear D gene. CDR1 and CDR2 (germline): LGHDT, YNNKEL (reference sequence). The CDR3 has 14 amino acids. V was pared by 1 base and J by 4 bases, with 10 bases between.

V gene TRBV20-1 combines with J gene TRBJ2-3; TRBD2 might be the D (5 bases). The CDR3 is 12 residues long. CDR1 and CDR2 (germline): DFQATT, SNEGSKA (reference sequence). The V and J ends lost 1 base and 8 bases respectively, with 10 bases between them. The CDR3 nucleotides are TGCAGTGCTAGAGCCCTTGGAGGTACGCAGTATTTT. This sequence encodes CSARALGGTQYF.

In this sample, this clonotype turned up once. This chain connects TRBV24-1 to TRBJ2-3; TRBD2 matches 10 bases. Trimming removed 4 bases from V and 6 bases from J; junction bases left unmatched: 9. Germline CDR1 is KGHDR and CDR2 is SFDVKD. CDR3 length: 16 amino acids. The CDR3 DNA reads as TGTGCCACCAGTGACCAAGCGGGAGGGGTTCAGGATACGCAGTATTTT. Translating gives CATSDQAGGVQDTQYF.

The genes are TRBV19 and TRBJ1-4; 7 nucleotides line up with TRBD1. CDR3 size: 19 residues. Germline lookup yields CDR1 LNHDA and CDR2 SQIVND (reference sequence). V lost 6 bases to trimming and J lost 5 bases; unmatched junction nucleotides: 21. DNA for the CDR3: TGTGCCAGTAGGATGAACCCCCGCCGACAGGGAACGTCGAATGAAAAACTGTTTTTT. Translating gives CASRMNPRRQGTSNEKLFF.

V usage is TRBV30 and J usage is TRBJ1-1; D ambiguous. Trimming left V 2 bases short and J 0 bases short, with 10 bases between. Germline CDR1 GTSNPN, CDR2 SVGIG (reference sequence). The CDR3 consists of 14 residues. The CDR3 region has the DNA TGTGCCTGGAGTCGAGGGAACATGAACACTGAAGCTTTCTTT. Translated, it gives CAWSRGNMNTEAFF.

This chain connects TRBV15 to TRBJ2-1, with a possible D match to TRBD1 (6 bases). Trimming removed 5 bases from V and 3 bases from J, with 14 bases in between. The CDR3 sequence is 15 residues long. Germline CDR1 is LNHNV and CDR2 is YYDKDF (reference sequence). CDR3 amino acids: CATSPRGSLYNEQFF. The CDR3 DNA is TGTGCCACCAGCCCCAGGGGCTCACTCTACAATGAGCAGTTCTTC. Filled out from reference TRBV15 and TRBJ2-1, the complete variable domain reads DAMVIQNPRYQVTQFGKPVTLSCSQTLNHNVMYWYQQKSSQAPKLLFHYYDKDFNNEADTPDNFQSRRPNTSFCFLDIRSPGLGDTAMYLCATSPRGSLYNEQFFGPGTRLTVL.

The rearrangement uses TRBV10-3 and TRBJ2-7, with 9 bases lining up with TRBD1. V was clipped by 4 bases and J by 4 bases; unmatched bases: 2. This CDR3 region has 13 residues. Germline loops: CDR1 ENHRY, CDR2 SYGVKD. The CDR3 nucleotides are TGTGCCATCAGTGGACAGGGGGAGTACGAGCAGTACTTC. Its protein is CAISGQGEYEQYF.

The rearrangement uses TRBV28 and TRBJ1-5, with a weak D call TRBD1 (5 bases). The CDR3 contains 18 residues. Germline CDR1 MDHEN, CDR2 SYDVKM. The V gene lost 5 bases and the J gene lost 7 bases, with 27 bases spanning the gap. The CDR3 reads CASSTRRTVRGNVQPQHF. The CDR3 DNA sequence: TGTGCCAGCAGTACTCGCCGGACTGTTAGGGGCAATGTACAGCCCCAGCATTTT. The full variable domain, rest sourced from reference TRBV28 and TRBJ1-5, is DVKVTQSSRYLVKRTGEKVFLECVQDMDHENMFWYRQDPGLGLRLIYFSYDVKMKEKGDIPEGYSVSREKKERFSLILESASTNQTSMYLCASSTRRTVRGNVQPQHFGDGTRLSIL.

V is TRBV20-1 and J is TRBJ2-3; 16 bases agree with TRBD2. Trimming took 4 bases from V and 4 from J; bases not matched to a gene: 14. The CDR3 is 19 residues long. Germline V lookup: CDR1 DFQATT, CDR2 SNEGSKA (reference sequence). The CDR3 region is CSATGPGLAGGPFPDTQYF. CDR3 bases: TGCAGTGCTACAGGGCCGGGACTAGCGGGAGGGCCTTTTCCAGATACGCAGTATTTT.

This sequence joins TRBV5-1 and TRBJ2-7, with D hard to call. The CDR3 runs 16 residues. The germline V gene encodes CDR1 SGHRS and CDR2 YFSETQ. The ends were cut back, 3 bases at V and 0 bases at J, with 16 bases in the middle. CDR3 bases: TGCGCCAGCAGCTCTAATATTGGGCAGACCTCCTACGAGCAGTACTTC. As protein: CASSSNIGQTSYEQYF.

The V gene is TRBV7-2, the J gene TRBJ2-1; 10 nucleotides agree with TRBD2. Germline CDR1 and CDR2: SGHTA and FQGNSA. The CDR3 length is 17 residues. V shed 3 bases, J shed 9 bases, and the junction held 14 bases outside the gene matches. CDR3 nucleotide sequence: TGTGCCAGCAGCTTTATGTCGCTAGCGGGGGATTGGGGTGAGCAGTTCTTC. This encodes CASSFMSLAGDWGEQFF.

The chain carries TRBV28 and TRBJ1-5; 9 bases match TRBD1. V gave up 6 bases and J gave up 3 bases; unmatched junction bases: 3. The germline V gene encodes CDR1 MDHEN and CDR2 SYDVKM. There are 14 residues in the CDR3. The DNA for the CDR3 is TGTGCCAGCAGGGGGGACAGGGCCAATCAGCCCCAGCATTTT. Protein: CASRGDRANQPQHF.

The chain links TRBV20-1 to TRBJ2-5, with D possibly matching TRBD2 (6 bases). Looked up from germline, CDR1 is DFQATT and CDR2 is SNEGSKA (reference sequence). CDR3 size: 13 residues. Trimming took 5 bases from V and 2 from J, leaving 12 bases between them. The CDR3 loop is CSAPRGGQETQYF. The CDR3 DNA sequence: TGCAGTGCTCCGCGTGGAGGGCAAGAGACCCAGTACTTC.

In DNA form, the CDR3 reads TGTGCCTCAGTCCGGGACAGGGCCTACAATGAGCAGTTCTTC. Protein product: CASVRDRAYNEQFF. The chain combines TRBV30 with TRBJ2-1; 9 bases map to TRBD1. From germline, CDR1 is GTSNPN and CDR2 SVGIG (reference sequence). Losses at the gene ends were 7 bases for V and 2 bases for J; bases not matched to a gene: 6. CDR3 length equals 14 residues.

The chain is built from TRBV25-1 and TRBJ2-3, with D hard to call. CDR1 is MGHDK, CDR2 SYGVNS, per germline. The CDR3 extends over 13 amino acids. The CDR3 protein is CAAGPTSTDTQYF. CDR3 bases: TGTGCTGCTGGACCTACTAGCACAGATACGCAGTATTTT.